This paragraph reports one T cell receptor (beta chain). Its specificity is not known. The entry originates in a study of Ad26.COV2.S vaccination and SARS-CoV-2 variants. Study results and caveats: Once vaccination had occurred, spike-specific CD8+ and CD4+ T cell responses reportedly showed substantial breadth. Analyses that measured TCR breadth and depth may have underestimated total T cell responses.

J lost 4 bases, V lost 2 bases, and 6 bases had no gene match. CDR3 length equals 16 residues. Germline values: CDR1 MGHRA, CDR2 YSYEKL. The table came from immunoSEQ multiplex PCR; TCRdb's copy has only in-frame clones and leaves some out. The sample records 300,000 to 400,000 clones, around 90% being singletons. Sample treatment: roughly 19 received Ad26.COV2.S at low or high dose, single or two shots; roughly five received placebo; per-sample allocation not given. All samples were drawn on day 63, counting from the first vaccine or placebo injection. The V gene is TRBV4-1, the J gene TRBJ2-3; TRBD1 aligns across 10 bases. Sequencing was performed on peripheral blood, taken in a trial of Ad26.COV2.S vaccine versus placebo. The clonotype comes from a person between 18 and 59 years old who received the Ad26.COV2.S COVID-19 vaccine or a placebo. The CDR3 reads CASSQLDRGIPDTQYF. DNA for the CDR3: TGCGCCAGCAGCCAACTGGACAGGGGGATTCCAGATACGCAGTATTTT.